This TCR beta chain came from a study of CD8+CD57+ T cells in acquired aplastic anemia. Whole-study findings and limits: Some 30 shared CD8+ CDR3s appeared highly expressed within patients' immunodominant clones.

It was genomic DNA that served as the template for profiling TCR beta VDJ and CDR3. TCRdb analysed the reads with MiXCR anew, one entry per CDR3 protein. In the table there are about 130,000 distinct CDR3 sequences, 41% of which are singletons. The V end lost 4 bases, the J end lost 5 bases, and 12 bases lay between the germline ends. Per germline, CDR1 SGHVS and CDR2 FNYEAQ. CDR3 size: 13 residues. Note on this clonotype: Its antigen remains unknown.

J is TRBJ2-7 and V is TRBV7-6; no firm D call. Specimen: sorted CD4+, CD8+, or CD8+CD57+ T cells (not recorded which) from PBMCs. The TCR originated in a human donor in good health, serving as a control. The CDR3 DNA reads TGTGCCAGCAGCTCCGCCACCTTGGACGAGCAGTACTTC. Translating it yields CASSSATLDEQYF. The variable domain in full, completed from reference TRBV7-6 and TRBJ2-7, reads GAGVSQSPRYKVTKRGQDVALRCDPISGHVSLYWYRQALGQGPEFLTYFNYEAQQDKSGLPNDRFSAERPEGSISTLTIQRTEQRDSAMYRCASSSATLDEQYFGPGTRLTVT.